The 13 T cell receptor beta chains listed next were all sequenced from one sample in a study of blood T cell repertoires in COVID-19 (dated by TCRdb to about 2020). Libraries came from the immunoSEQ multiplex PCR assay. What TCRdb holds here is the immuneACCESS table cut down to in-frame rearrangements. Part of the clones is not present; checked against another copy, under half of the missing clones reflect an unresolved V gene, and the others are unexplained. This sample holds around 160,000 clones; about 88% were observed only once. Of the sample, 0.99% falls within the top ten clones. Material for sequencing was peripheral blood. These receptor sequences come from a young man with acute or convalescent COVID-19.

The V gene is TRBV24-1, the J gene TRBJ1-2; the D is unclear. V was shortened by 2 bases and J by 3 bases, with 9 bases between the two germline ends. The CDR3 has 14 residues. Germline lookup yields CDR1 KGHDR and CDR2 SFDVKD. CDR3 sequence (DNA): TGTGCCACCAGTGATTACACCCTAGACTATGGCTACACCTTC. It specifies CATSDYTLDYGYTF.

V gene TRBV7-2 combines with J gene TRBJ1-1; 10 nucleotides match TRBD1. Germline assignment: CDR1 SGHTA and CDR2 FQGNSA. The CDR3 extends over 17 amino acids. V trimming: 7 bases; J trimming: 3 bases; junction bases outside the gene matches: 14. In nucleotides, the CDR3 is TGTGCCAGCACCCCTCCCGGACAGGGGGTTATCGACACTGAAGCTTTCTTT. It encodes CASTPPGQGVIDTEAFF.

The chain has TRBV6-1 and TRBJ2-2; perhaps TRBD1 as D (6 bases). The CDR3 length is 16 residues. Germline assignment: CDR1 MNHNS and CDR2 SASEGT. Trimming stripped 4 bases from V and 0 bases from J, with 12 bases between. The CDR3 bases are TGTGCCAGCAGTGGATTGGGGGCGCCGAACACCGGGGAGCTGTTTTTT. It codes for CASSGLGAPNTGELFF.

Only a few counts were recorded for this clone. V is TRBV7-9 and J is TRBJ1-1; possible D gene TRBD1, 6 bases. The V gene lost 2 bases and the J gene lost 4 bases, with 11 bases spanning the gap. This CDR3 has 14 residues. CDR1 SEHNR and CDR2 FQNEAQ come from the germline V gene (reference sequence). CDR3 residues: CASSLPGVGTEAFF. Written as DNA, the CDR3 is TGTGCCAGCAGCTTACCAGGGGTGGGCACTGAAGCTTTCTTT.

The chain joins TRBV18 to TRBJ2-6; D possibly corresponds to TRBD2 (6 bases). V was clipped by 0 bases and J by 1 base, with 10 bases between them. Looked up from germline, CDR1 is KGHSH and CDR2 is LQKENI. CDR3 length: 17 residues. The CDR3 sequence is CASSPPRAGSGANVLTF. The CDR3 nucleotides are TGTGCCAGCTCACCACCCCGTGCGGGGTCTGGGGCCAACGTCCTGACTTTC.

This chain links TRBV6-5 with TRBJ1-1, with D maybe TRBD1 (6 bases). The CDR3 contains 12 residues. CDR1 is MNHEY and CDR2 is SVGAGI in the germline V gene. V lost 0 bases, J lost 12 bases, and 11 bases lay in between. CDR3 nucleotides: TGTGCCAGCAGTTACTCAGGGGGTGGAACTTTCTTT. Protein: CASSYSGGGTFF.

A note on this clone: One end of the junction fails to match germline, which may point to a read error. The rearrangement joins TRBV5-1 to TRBJ1-1, with 8 bases aligning to TRBD1. There are 15 residues in the CDR3. Looked up from germline, CDR1 is SGHRS and CDR2 is YFSETQ. This CDR3 reads CASSLGTGPNAEAFF. For the CDR3, the DNA is TGCGCCAGCAGCTTGGGGACAGGGCCGAACGCTGAAGCTTTCTTT. Complete variable domain (other parts from reference TRBV5-1 and TRBJ1-1): KAGVTQTPRYLIKTRGQQVTLSCSPISGHRSVSWYQQTPGQGLQFLFEYFSETQRNKGNFPGRFSGRQFSNSRSEMNVSTLELGDSALYLCASSLGTGPNAEAFFGQGTRLTVV.

The chain employs TRBV19 and TRBJ2-1, with 10 bases aligning to TRBD2. Germline V gives CDR1 LNHDA, CDR2 SQIVND (reference sequence). With V trimmed by 2 bases and J by 0 bases, 7 bases remained unmatched. CDR3 length: 18 residues. The CDR3 region has the DNA TGTGCCAGTAGTATAAGGCTAGCGGGGGCCGGCTCCTACAATGAGCAGTTCTTC. Translation: CASSIRLAGAGSYNEQFF.

The chain is built from TRBV19 and TRBJ1-3; TRBD1 matches at 7 bases. V trimming: 8 bases; J trimming: 4 bases; junction bases outside the gene matches: 5. The CDR3 is made up of 13 amino acids. Germline CDR1 LNHDA, CDR2 SQIVND (reference sequence). The CDR3 region is CASSGTVGNTIYF. The CDR3 nucleotides are TGTGCCAGTTCCGGGACAGTCGGAAACACCATATATTTT.

The chain uses TRBV5-1 and TRBJ2-7; weak D call: TRBD2 (6 bases). The CDR3 covers 16 residues. The germline V gene has CDR1 SGHRS and CDR2 YFSETQ. The V end lost 3 bases, the J end lost 7 bases, and 23 bases lay between the germline ends. The DNA for the CDR3 is TGCGCCAGCAGCTCGGCAGGGACGGGACTGCCCTCTGAGCAGTACTTC. It translates to CASSSAGTGLPSEQYF.

The chain links TRBV30 to TRBJ2-2, with TRBD1 matching 7 bases. Germline trimming cut 5 bases from V and 2 bases from J; bases unmatched to any gene: 5. The CDR3 covers 14 residues. CDR1 is GTSNPN, CDR2 SVGIG, per germline (reference sequence). Written as DNA, the CDR3 is TGTGCCTGGCGCCGGGACAGAAACACCGGGGAGCTGTTTTTT. Translated, it gives CAWRRDRNTGELFF. Full variable domain (outside the CDR3, taken from reference TRBV30 and TRBJ2-2): SQTIHQWPATLVQPVGSPLSLECTVEGTSNPNLYWYRQAAGRGLQLLFYSVGIGQISSEVPQNLSASRPQDRQFILSSKKLLLSDSGFYLCAWRRDRNTGELFFGEGSRLTVL.

The rearrangement links TRBV19 to TRBJ2-4; TRBD2 agrees at 11 bases. Losses at the gene ends were 3 bases for V and 2 bases for J; bases not matched to a gene: 6. Germline values: CDR1 LNHDA, CDR2 SQIVND (reference sequence). There are 17 residues in the CDR3. CDR3: CASSILTSGGTKNIQYF. CDR3 bases: TGTGCCAGTAGTATTTTAACTAGCGGGGGAACCAAAAACATTCAGTACTTC. Full variable domain (outside the CDR3, taken from reference TRBV19 and TRBJ2-4): DGGITQSPKYLFRKEGQNVTLSCEQNLNHDAMYWYRQDPGQGLRLIYYSQIVNDFQKGDIAEGYSVSREKKESFPLTVTSAQKNPTAFYLCASSILTSGGTKNIQYFGAGTRLSVL.

J is TRBJ1-2 and V is TRBV30, with D maybe TRBD1 (6 bases). The germline V and J ends were trimmed by 8 bases and 7 bases, with 17 bases remaining between them. This CDR3 spans 12 amino acids. Germline loops: CDR1 GTSNPN, CDR2 SVGIG (reference sequence). The CDR3 protein is CASKGVSSGYTF. The CDR3 DNA follows: TGTGCCAGCAAGGGGGTTTCGAGTGGCTACACCTTC. Supplemented by reference TRBV30 and TRBJ1-2, the full variable domain reads SQTIHQWPATLVQPVGSPLSLECTVEGTSNPNLYWYRQAAGRGLQLLFYSVGIGQISSEVPQNLSASRPQDRQFILSSKKLLLSDSGFYLCASKGVSSGYTFGSGTRLTVV.